These 11 T cell receptor beta chains originate from one sample sequenced in a study of CD8 T cells in Susac syndrome. With random hexamers, reverse transcription was performed on roughly 0.5 to 1 ug of RNA. Each CDR3 protein gets one entry after TCRdb re-called the immunoSEQ multiplex PCR reads with MiXCR. Among about 150,000 distinct CDR3 sequences listed, 92% were seen once. The sequenced sample consisted of CD4+ T cells from PBMCs. All receptors come from a human donor in good health.

The chain employs TRBV12-3 or TRBV12-4 and TRBJ2-2, with 12 positions matching TRBD1. Unmatched junction bases numbered 13, after V lost 4 bases and J lost 1 base. The CDR3 has 20 amino acids. This CDR3 reads CASSSTPGQGAAGNTGELFF. The DNA of the CDR3 is TGTGCCAGCAGTTCGACCCCGGGACAGGGGGCAGCGGGGAACACCGGGGAGCTGTTTTTT.

This clonotype was seen a handful of times. The CDR3 DNA is TGTGCCAGCAGTTTACTGGGGTCCCCGATCGGAGCTTTCTTT. It codes for CASSLLGSPIGAFF. This chain links TRBV27 with TRBJ1-1, with no clear D. The CDR3 covers 14 residues. Germline assignment: CDR1 MNHEY and CDR2 SMNVEV (reference sequence). V lost 2 bases to trimming and J lost 10 bases, with 17 bases between them.

This chain links TRBV3-1 with TRBJ1-1; D ambiguous. The CDR3 consists of 15 residues. V was trimmed by 0 bases and J by 0 bases, leaving 8 bases between them. Germline loops: CDR1 LGHDT, CDR2 YNNKEL (reference sequence). In nucleotides, the CDR3 is TGTGCCAGCAGCCAAGATAAGGGATTGAACACTGAAGCTTTCTTT. It encodes CASSQDKGLNTEAFF. The full variable domain, with the rest looked up from reference TRBV3-1 and TRBJ1-1, is DTAVSQTPKYLVTQMGNDKSIKCEQNLGHDTMYWYKQDSKKFLKIMFSYNNKELIINETVPNRFSPKSPDKAHLNLHINSLELGDSAVYFCASSQDKGLNTEAFFGQGTRLTVV.

This clonotype was found once. This chain uses TRBV28 with TRBJ1-2; 9 bases are a match to TRBD1. This CDR3 is built from 13 residues. Germline V lookup: CDR1 MDHEN, CDR2 SYDVKM. Unmatched junction bases numbered 1, after V lost 6 bases and J lost 2 bases. The chain's CDR3 is CASSGQGNYGYTF. DNA for the CDR3: TGTGCCAGCAGCGGACAGGGGAACTATGGCTACACCTTC.

The gene calls are TRBV9 and TRBJ2-2; TRBD1 is a possible D gene (5 bases). The CDR3 consists of 15 residues. The germline V gene has CDR1 SGDLS and CDR2 YYNGEE. Trimming removed 4 bases from V and 0 bases from J, with 10 bases in between. This CDR3 reads CASSLDSANTGELFF. The CDR3 DNA follows: TGTGCCAGCAGCCTTGACAGTGCGAACACCGGGGAGCTGTTTTTT.

The chain couples TRBV6-2 or TRBV6-3 to TRBJ2-3; 9 bases match TRBD1. The CDR3 covers 13 residues. Germline CDR1 reads MNHEY; CDR2 reads SVGEGT. With 7 bases clipped from V and 6 bases from J, the junction kept 5 bases outside the gene matches. The CDR3 loop reads CASKGTGMDTQYF. For the CDR3, the DNA is TGTGCCAGCAAAGGGACAGGGATGGATACGCAGTATTTT.

This chain uses TRBV7-2 with TRBJ1-4, with D maybe TRBD1 (5 bases). The length of the CDR3 is 16 residues. Germline lookup yields CDR1 SGHTA and CDR2 FQGNSA. V was pared by 3 bases and J by 8 bases, with 19 bases between. The chain's CDR3 is CASSFFRDPGGEKLFF. CDR3 nucleotides: TGTGCCAGCAGCTTCTTCCGGGACCCAGGCGGAGAAAAACTGTTTTTT.

V gene TRBV3-1 combines with J gene TRBJ1-1; tentatively, D is TRBD1 (5 bases). The germline CDR1 and CDR2 sequences are LGHDT and YNNKEL (reference sequence). This CDR3 comprises 13 residues. V was trimmed by 4 bases and J by 5 bases, leaving 11 bases between them. The CDR3 DNA is TGTGCCAGCAGCCGAACTCGGGGGACTGAAGCTTTCTTT. Translation: CASSRTRGTEAFF.

This chain links TRBV18 with TRBJ1-5, with 9 bases aligning to TRBD1. This CDR3 spans 16 amino acids. Looked up from germline, CDR1 is KGHSH and CDR2 is LQKENI. Trimming at V came to 3 bases and at J to 4 bases, leaving 7 bases not matched to a gene. The CDR3 DNA follows: TGTGCCAGCTCACCGCCGGGACAGGGTATAAATCAGCCCCAGCATTTT. It codes for CASSPPGQGINQPQHF.

In the case of this clonotype: One end of the junction is discordant with germline, which a read error may explain. The chain uses TRBV7-9 and TRBJ1-1; D is unresolved. The CDR3 is 13 residues long. From germline, CDR1 is SEHNR and CDR2 FQNEAQ (reference sequence). CDR3 region: CASNLDRGTEAFF. The CDR3 DNA is TGTGCCAGCAACTTAGATCGGGGCACTGAAGCTTTCTTT.

This sequence joins TRBV7-9 and TRBJ1-4; 9 positions agree with TRBD1. V lost 5 bases and J lost 4; bases outside the gene matches: 5. CDR3 length equals 15 residues. Germline loops: CDR1 SEHNR, CDR2 FQNEAQ (reference sequence). DNA of the CDR3: TGTGCCAGCAGCACCCGACAGGGGGGTAATGAAAAACTGTTTTTT. Its translation: CASSTRQGGNEKLFF.